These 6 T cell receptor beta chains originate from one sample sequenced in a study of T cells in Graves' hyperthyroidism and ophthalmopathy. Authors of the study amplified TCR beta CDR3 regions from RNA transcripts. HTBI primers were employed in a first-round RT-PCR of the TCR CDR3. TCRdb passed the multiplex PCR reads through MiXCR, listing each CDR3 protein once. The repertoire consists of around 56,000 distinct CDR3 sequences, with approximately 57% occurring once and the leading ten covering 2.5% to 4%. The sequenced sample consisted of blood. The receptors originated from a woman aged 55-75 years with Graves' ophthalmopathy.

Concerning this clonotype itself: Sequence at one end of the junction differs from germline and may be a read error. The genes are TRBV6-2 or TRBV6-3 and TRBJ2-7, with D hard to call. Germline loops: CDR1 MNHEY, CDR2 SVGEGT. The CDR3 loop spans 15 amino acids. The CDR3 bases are TGTGCCAGCAGCCGATCGGTGGAATCACAATACGAGCACTACTTC. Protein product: CASSRSVESQYEHYF.

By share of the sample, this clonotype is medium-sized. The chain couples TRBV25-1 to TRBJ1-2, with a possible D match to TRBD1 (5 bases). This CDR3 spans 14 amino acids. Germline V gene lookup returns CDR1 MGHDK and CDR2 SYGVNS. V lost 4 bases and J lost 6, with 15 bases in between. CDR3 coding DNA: TGTGCCAGCAGTGTCCCCGGGGGGATGGATGGCTACACCTTC. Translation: CASSVPGGMDGYTF.

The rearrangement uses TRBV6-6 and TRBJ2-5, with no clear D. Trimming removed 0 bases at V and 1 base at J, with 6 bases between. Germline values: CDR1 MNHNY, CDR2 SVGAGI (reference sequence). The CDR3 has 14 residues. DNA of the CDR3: TGTGCCAGCAGTTACTCACGGACCCAAGAGACCCAGTACTTC. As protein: CASSYSRTQETQYF.

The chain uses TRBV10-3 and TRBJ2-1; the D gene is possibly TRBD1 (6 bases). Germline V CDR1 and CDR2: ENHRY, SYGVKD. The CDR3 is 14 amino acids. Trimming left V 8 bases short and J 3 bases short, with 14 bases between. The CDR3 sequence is CAIGGRVNYNEQFF. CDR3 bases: TGTGCCATCGGGGGCAGGGTAAACTACAATGAGCAGTTCTTC.

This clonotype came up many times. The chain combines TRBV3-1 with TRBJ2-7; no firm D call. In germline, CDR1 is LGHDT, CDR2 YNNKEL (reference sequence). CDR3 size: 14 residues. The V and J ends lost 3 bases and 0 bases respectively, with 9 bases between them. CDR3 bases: TGTGCCAGCAGCCAGGGTCTATCCTCCTACGAGCAGTACTTC. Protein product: CASSQGLSSYEQYF.

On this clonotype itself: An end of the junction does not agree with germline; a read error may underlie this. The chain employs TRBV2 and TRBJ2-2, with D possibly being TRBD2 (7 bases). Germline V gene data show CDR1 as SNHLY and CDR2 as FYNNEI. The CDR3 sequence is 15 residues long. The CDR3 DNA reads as TGTGCCAGCAGTGAAGCGGGGGGGGGGATCGGGGGGCTGTTCTTT. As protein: CASSEAGGGIGGLFF.